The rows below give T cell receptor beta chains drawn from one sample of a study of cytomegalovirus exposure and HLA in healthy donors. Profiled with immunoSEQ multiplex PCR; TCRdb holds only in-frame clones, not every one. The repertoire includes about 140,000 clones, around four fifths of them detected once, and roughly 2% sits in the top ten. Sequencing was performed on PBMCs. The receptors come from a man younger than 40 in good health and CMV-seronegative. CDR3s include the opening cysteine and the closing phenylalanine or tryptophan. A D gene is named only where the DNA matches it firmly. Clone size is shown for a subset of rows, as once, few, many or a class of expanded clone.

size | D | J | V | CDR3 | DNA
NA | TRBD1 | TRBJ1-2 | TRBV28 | CASSFQSPGQGVGGYTF | TGTGCCAGCAGTTTTCAGTCTCCGGGACAGGGGGTCGGGGGCTACACCTTC
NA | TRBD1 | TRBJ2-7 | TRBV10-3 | CAISTGDYEQYF | TGTGCCATCAGCACAGGGGACTACGAGCAGTACTTC
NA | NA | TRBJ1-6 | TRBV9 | CASSVGGNENNSPLHF | TGTGCCAGCAGCGTGGGAGGGAATGAAAATAATTCACCCCTCCACTTT
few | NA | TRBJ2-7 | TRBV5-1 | CASSREGGNYEQYF | TGCGCCAGCAGCCGAGAGGGGGGGAACTACGAGCAGTACTTC
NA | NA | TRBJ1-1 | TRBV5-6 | CASSLSRRNTEAFF | TGTGCCAGCAGCTTGTCCCGGAGGAACACTGAAGCTTTCTTT
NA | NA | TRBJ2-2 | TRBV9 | CASMGVNTGELFF | TGTGCCAGCATGGGAGTGAACACCGGGGAGCTGTTTTTT
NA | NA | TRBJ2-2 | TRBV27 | CASRGRVNTGELFF | TGTGCCAGCAGAGGCAGGGTGAACACCGGGGAGCTGTTTTTT
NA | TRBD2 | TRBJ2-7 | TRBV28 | CASSPSGSNYEQYF | TGTGCCAGCAGCCCTAGCGGGAGCAACTACGAGCAGTACTTC
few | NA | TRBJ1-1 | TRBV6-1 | CASSEDRRGRAFF | TGTGCCAGCAGTGAAGACAGGAGGGGAAGAGCTTTCTTT
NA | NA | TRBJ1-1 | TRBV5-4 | CASSLASQGATEAFF | TGTGCCAGCAGCTTGGCAAGCCAGGGCGCCACTGAAGCTTTCTTT
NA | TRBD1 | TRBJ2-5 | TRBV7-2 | CASSTRQGPWETQYF | TGTGCCAGCAGCACTCGACAGGGCCCTTGGGAGACCCAGTACTTC
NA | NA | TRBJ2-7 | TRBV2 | CASRQTSSYEQYF | TGTGCCAGCAGACAGACAAGCTCCTACGAGCAGTACTTC
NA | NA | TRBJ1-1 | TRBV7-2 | CASTRGGAGAFF | TGTGCCAGCACGAGAGGCGGGGCTGGGGCTTTCTTT
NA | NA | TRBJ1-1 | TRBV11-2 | CASSRGTEAFF | TGTGCCAGCAGCCGGGGCACTGAAGCTTTCTTT
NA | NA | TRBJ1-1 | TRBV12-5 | CASDREGRWDTEAFF | TGTGCTAGTGACCGAGAGGGGAGGTGGGACACTGAAGCTTTCTTT
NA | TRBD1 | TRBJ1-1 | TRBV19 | CASSEQGALGAFF | TGTGCCAGTAGTGAACAGGGGGCGCTTGGGGCTTTCTTT
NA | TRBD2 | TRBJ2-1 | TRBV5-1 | CASSLETSGTYNEQFF | TGCGCCAGCAGCTTGGAGACTAGCGGTACCTACAATGAGCAGTTCTTC
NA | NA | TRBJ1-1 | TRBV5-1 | CASSPEAGHKNTEAFF | TGCGCCAGCAGCCCTGAAGCAGGACACAAGAACACTGAAGCTTTCTTT